The subject of this entry is one T cell receptor beta chain. The data are from a study of blood T cell repertoires in COVID-19. As for the study in general: The United States, Italy and Spain supplied acute and convalescent COVID-19 samples. PBMCs, B-cell-depleted T cells, or T cells were the source of the cDNA or gDNA that made up the material.

V trimming: 4 bases; J trimming: 0 bases; junction bases outside the gene matches: 2. The length of the CDR3 is 14 residues. CDR1 and CDR2 from the germline V gene are LNHDA and SQIVND (reference sequence). In the study's own analysis: Estimation of nucleated cell counts relied on the amplification of reference gene primers. Only in-frame clones appear in the TCRdb table, and some are missing; sequencing was by immunoSEQ multiplex PCR. V, J and clone size derive from that table, while D and trimming were established from the DNA sequence. In the table there are 87,000 or so clones, approximately 89% of which are singletons.

This chain uses TRBV19 with TRBJ1-1, with TRBD1 matching over 7 bases. The sequencing sample was made of peripheral blood. This clonotype was obtained from a man older than 75 with acute or convalescent COVID-19. The CDR3 spells CASSSQGVNTEAFF. CDR3 coding DNA: TGTGCCAGTAGTAGCCAGGGGGTGAACACTGAAGCTTTCTTT.